This T cell receptor beta chain derives from a study of blood T cells in healthy people across ages. General study results and limits: Naive T cell percentage by flow cytometry tracked strongly with beta diversity.

The donors, all healthy, were Caucasians living in Russia, aged about 6 to 100. The CDR3 is 15 residues long. In germline, CDR1 is LGHDT, CDR2 YNNKEL (reference sequence). Next came a second PCR, run for roughly 6 to 11 cycles, which used a sample-barcoded 5' primer along with a J-beta primer mix. TCRdb reprocessed the 5' RACE reads via MiXCR and lists one record per CDR3 protein. The table records roughly 1,700,000 distinct CDR3 sequences, under 30% of them present only once. A few counts support this clonotype. The antigen is not known. A read error may account for a junction end that differs from germline.

Sample: blood. This sequence was found in a woman in her 30s in good health. The chain has TRBV3-1 and TRBJ1-4; D possibly corresponds to TRBD1 (5 bases). The CDR3 DNA sequence: TGTGCCAGCGGAGGGGACTCTGCAACTAATGAAAAACGGTTTTTT. Encoded protein: CASGGDSATNEKRFF.